The 27 T cell receptor beta chains below were found in one sample sequenced in a study of response to subunit inactivated influenza vaccine. MiXCR was run by TCRdb on the RT-PCR reads, yielding one entry per CDR3 protein. The table lists roughly 780,000 distinct CDR3 sequences, less than 20% of them singletons. Sequenced here: PBMCs from blood, sampled roughly 5 days after vaccination. The receptors were gathered from a man aged 45-65 years who received an inactivated influenza vaccine.

About this clonotype itself: This may arise from a read error, as a much more abundant clone is one base away. The chain links TRBV5-5 to TRBJ2-2; D gene ambiguous. The germline V gene encodes CDR1 SGHKS and CDR2 YYEKEE (reference sequence). CDR3 length equals 15 residues. The CDR3 coding sequence is TGTGCCAGCAGCTCGGCCCAAGGGTACACCAGGGAGCTGTTTTTT. It is translated as CASSSAQGYTRELFF.

The chain has TRBV18 and TRBJ2-2; 9 nucleotides line up with TRBD1. Germline assignment: CDR1 KGHSH and CDR2 LQKENI. The V gene end was trimmed by 0 bases and the J gene end by 0 bases; junction bases not matched to a gene: 11. The CDR3 length is 20 residues. The CDR3 here is CASSPPSGQGRTANTGELFF. CDR3 bases: TGTGCCAGCTCACCACCCTCGGGACAGGGTAGGACCGCGAACACCGGGGAGCTGTTTTTT.

This clonotype was picked up a small number of times. The chain is built from TRBV4-3 and TRBJ1-2, with 10 bases fitting TRBD1. There are 15 residues in the CDR3. The germline V gene has CDR1 LGHNA and CDR2 YSLEER. With 3 bases clipped from V and 4 bases from J, the junction kept 5 bases outside the gene matches. The CDR3 is CASSQGTGEIYGYTF. The CDR3 nucleotides read TGCGCCAGCAGCCAGGGGACAGGGGAGATCTATGGCTACACCTTC.

This clonotype was detected many times. The V call is TRBV20-1, the J call TRBJ2-1; 9 bases are shared with TRBD2. Germline V gives CDR1 DFQATT, CDR2 SNEGSKA (reference sequence). The CDR3 is 14 amino acids. V shed 6 bases and J 5 bases; nucleotides not matched to a gene: 8. CDR3 amino acids: CSAMRLAVDNEQFF. CDR3 in DNA: TGCAGTGCCATGCGACTAGCGGTCGACAATGAGCAGTTCTTC.

This clonotype was detected ten times or more. The germline gene is not matched at one end of the junction; a read error may be the cause. The rearrangement joins TRBV7-9 to TRBJ1-5; D gene unclear. CDR3 length: 13 amino acids. Germline V gives CDR1 SEHNR, CDR2 FQNEAQ (reference sequence). The CDR3 nucleotides read TGCGCCAGCAGCTTGGACGGCAATCAGCCCCAGCATTTT. Translation gives CASSLDGNQPQHF.

CDR3 residues: CASSPLAGRHFDTQYF. CDR3 bases: TGTGCCAGCAGCCCTCTAGCGGGACGACACTTCGATACGCAGTATTTT. The chain joins TRBV7-2 to TRBJ2-3; 9 bases are shared with TRBD2. The V segment lost 5 bases and the J segment 6 bases; nucleotides outside the gene matches: 12. CDR1 and CDR2 from the germline V gene are SGHTA and FQGNSA. The CDR3 consists of 16 residues.

This clonotype was detected ten times or more. The V call is TRBV7-2, the J call TRBJ1-6; 7 bases fit TRBD1. Germline V gives CDR1 SGHTA, CDR2 FQGNSA. The CDR3 is made up of 15 amino acids. With V trimmed by 2 bases and J by 6 bases, 4 bases remained unmatched. The CDR3 loop is CASSLRDRANSPLHF. The CDR3 DNA reads TGTGCCAGCAGCTTACGCGACAGGGCTAATTCACCCCTCCACTTT.

The chain uses TRBV10-3 and TRBJ1-4; D ambiguous. The V end lost 3 bases, the J end lost 0 bases, and 11 bases lay between the germline ends. Germline-derived CDR1 and CDR2 are ENHRY and SYGVKD. There are 16 residues in the CDR3. The chain's CDR3 is CAISEVRHSTNEKLFF. The CDR3 DNA reads as TGTGCCATCAGTGAAGTCCGCCACTCAACTAATGAAAAACTGTTTTTT.

This rearrangement joins TRBV24-1 to TRBJ2-1, with TRBD2 matching over 11 bases. Germline V CDR1 and CDR2: KGHDR, SFDVKD. The CDR3 covers 16 residues. Trimming at V came to 7 bases and at J to 2 bases, leaving 6 bases not matched to a gene. In nucleotides, the CDR3 is TGTGCCACCAGCTCTAGCGGGAGGTCTCCCTACAATGAGCAGTTCTTC. It specifies CATSSSGRSPYNEQFF.

This clonotype has only a few counts. The genes are TRBV10-3 and TRBJ1-1; 10 bases are a match to TRBD1. V was pared by 8 bases and J by 0 bases, with 9 bases of the junction left unmatched. In germline, CDR1 is ENHRY, CDR2 SYGVKD. This CDR3 spans 16 amino acids. The DNA for the CDR3 is TGTGCCATCGCCCCGGGACAGGGGCACGTGAACACTGAAGCTTTCTTT. Protein product: CAIAPGQGHVNTEAFF.

Here the CDR3 reads CSARAPLVETQYF. CDR3 nucleotide sequence: TGCAGTGCTAGGGCACCTTTGGTGGAGACCCAGTACTTC. The chain is built from TRBV20-1 and TRBJ2-5, with D unclear. Germline CDR1 and CDR2: DFQATT and SNEGSKA (reference sequence). The V end was cut by 3 bases, the J end by 5 bases, with 13 bases between. The CDR3 has 13 residues.

This clonotype has at least ten counts. V gene TRBV4-2 combines with J gene TRBJ2-7; no reliable D call. V shed 3 bases and J shed 7 bases, with 13 bases lying between them. CDR3 length: 13 amino acids. The germline gives CDR1 LGHNA, CDR2 YNFKEQ. As DNA, the CDR3 is TGTGCCAGCAGCCACGCGACGGTTAGAGAGCAGTACTTC. Amino acids: CASSHATVREQYF.

This clonotype was recorded a few times. The V gene is TRBV30, the J gene TRBJ1-1; perhaps TRBD1 as D (6 bases). The CDR3 contains 17 residues. Germline assignment: CDR1 GTSNPN and CDR2 SVGIG (reference sequence). V shed 0 bases and J shed 0 bases, with 17 bases lying between them. As DNA, the CDR3 is TGTGCCTGGAGTGTGGGGAGGACAGCTCTCATGAACACTGAAGCTTTCTTT. Protein product: CAWSVGRTALMNTEAFF.

The rearrangement links TRBV7-9 to TRBJ2-7; D is perhaps TRBD2 (6 bases). From germline, CDR1 is SEHNR and CDR2 FQNEAQ (reference sequence). The ends were cut back, 1 base at V and 2 bases at J, with 12 bases in the middle. This CDR3 comprises 15 residues. The CDR3 sequence is CASSLVGGITYEQYF. The CDR3 nucleotides are TGTGCCAGCAGCTTAGTGGGCGGGATTACCTACGAGCAGTACTTC.

This clonotype was picked up a small number of times. Here the CDR3 DNA reads TGTGCCAGCAGCCAAGGAATGGGACAGGGCTTTGGAGGCTACACCTTC. It translates to CASSQGMGQGFGGYTF. The chain recombines TRBV4-2 with TRBJ1-2; 9 nucleotides agree with TRBD1. From germline, CDR1 is LGHNA and CDR2 YNFKEQ. Trimming took 1 base from V and 8 from J; bases not matched to a gene: 11. This CDR3 comprises 16 residues.

This clonotype has a handful of counts. The CDR3 loop is CSARDAASGSDTQYF. The CDR3 DNA reads TGCAGTGCTAGAGATGCGGCTAGCGGGAGTGATACGCAGTATTTT. The V gene is TRBV20-1, the J gene TRBJ2-3, with 10 bases matching TRBD2. The CDR3 is 15 amino acids. Germline V lookup: CDR1 DFQATT, CDR2 SNEGSKA (reference sequence). With 0 bases clipped from V and 6 bases from J, the junction kept 6 bases outside the gene matches.

A few counts support this clonotype. J is TRBJ2-5 and V is TRBV6-2 or TRBV6-3; D might be TRBD2 (5 bases). Germline lookup yields CDR1 MNHEY and CDR2 SVGEGT. Trimming pared 7 bases from V and 5 bases from J, leaving 17 bases between. This CDR3 comprises 14 residues. Here the CDR3 reads CASTPRDYRETQYF. Written as DNA, the CDR3 is TGTGCCAGCACCCCCCGAGACTATCGGGAGACCCAGTACTTC.

The rearrangement links TRBV24-1 to TRBJ1-1, with TRBD1 as a possible D gene (6 bases). The V end lost 9 bases, the J end lost 8 bases, and 18 bases lay between the germline ends. Germline loops: CDR1 KGHDR, CDR2 SFDVKD. The CDR3 runs 13 residues. In nucleotides, the CDR3 is TGTGCCACCTCGGGGGGGGGCGGAAAGGAAGCTTTCTTT. It codes for CATSGGGGKEAFF.

The chain employs TRBV6-2 or TRBV6-3 and TRBJ2-6; D not certain. This CDR3 spans 17 amino acids. V dropped 2 bases and J dropped 0 bases, with 11 bases sitting between them. CDR1 and CDR2 from the germline V gene are MNHEY and SVGEGT. CDR3 protein: CASSYPYTRSGANVLTF. The CDR3 region has the DNA TGTGCCAGCAGTTACCCATACACCCGCTCTGGGGCCAACGTCCTGACTTTC.

The chain joins TRBV24-1 to TRBJ2-5; the D gene is possibly TRBD2 (6 bases). This CDR3 is built from 15 residues. The V gene lost 0 bases and the J gene lost 4 bases, with 11 bases spanning the gap. From germline, CDR1 is KGHDR and CDR2 SFDVKD. Here the CDR3 reads CATSDLTGDGETQYF. The CDR3 bases are TGTGCCACCAGTGATTTGACGGGGGACGGAGAGACCCAGTACTTC.

This clonotype was found a few times. V and J are TRBV10-1 and TRBJ2-1, with 13 nucleotides matching TRBD2. In germline, CDR1 is WNHNN, CDR2 SYGVQD (reference sequence). Trimming took 3 bases from V and 8 from J; bases not matched to a gene: 4. This CDR3 has 15 amino acids. CDR3 nucleotides: TGCGCCAGCAGTGAACTAGCGGGAGGGCCGGATGAGCAGTTCTTC. Translating gives CASSELAGGPDEQFF.

This chain links TRBV7-3 with TRBJ1-2, with D uncertain. CDR1 is SGHTA and CDR2 is FQGTGA in the germline V gene. CDR3 length: 15 residues. V lost 4 bases, J lost 8 bases, and 20 bases lay in between. The CDR3 loop reads CASSSDAQRAQGYTF. The CDR3 DNA reads as TGTGCCAGCAGCTCGGACGCCCAACGGGCGCAAGGCTACACCTTC.

The CDR3 DNA is TGTGCCAGCAGCTTAGCTCCAGGGCGCACTGGAAACACCATATATTTT. Amino acids: CASSLAPGRTGNTIYF. J is TRBJ1-3 and V is TRBV7-2, with a weak D call TRBD1 (5 bases). The germline V and J ends were trimmed by 0 bases and 2 bases, with 11 bases remaining between them. Per the germline V gene, CDR1 is SGHTA and CDR2 is FQGNSA. CDR3 size: 16 residues.

The chain couples TRBV20-1 to TRBJ2-1, with 8 bases fitting TRBD1. The trim removed 3 bases at V and 10 bases at J, leaving 17 bases unmatched. Germline V gene sequence: CDR1 DFQATT, CDR2 SNEGSKA (reference sequence). There are 16 residues in the CDR3. CDR3: CSARMPGTGGNGEQFF. CDR3 coding DNA: TGCAGTGCTAGGATGCCGGGCACAGGGGGAAACGGCGAGCAGTTCTTC.

The V and J genes are TRBV28 and TRBJ2-3; 8 positions agree with TRBD1. The CDR3 sequence is 16 residues long. Per the germline V gene, CDR1 is MDHEN and CDR2 is SYDVKM. With V trimmed by 5 bases and J by 2 bases, 9 bases remained unmatched. The CDR3 spells CASSVRDRIITDTQYF. DNA for the CDR3: TGTGCCAGCAGTGTTCGGGACAGGATCATCACAGATACGCAGTATTTT.

In its sample, this clonotype was seen many times. The chain combines TRBV4-2 with TRBJ2-1; D gene uncertain. CDR3 length equals 11 residues. Trimming shortened V by 6 bases and J by 4 bases, and 4 bases separated the two germline ends. Germline values: CDR1 LGHNA, CDR2 YNFKEQ. CDR3 loop: CASRGYNEQFF. The CDR3 nucleotides read TGTGCCAGCAGGGGTTACAATGAGCAGTTCTTC.

The V call is TRBV6-2 or TRBV6-3, the J call TRBJ2-5; 7 nucleotides align to TRBD2. Trimming cost V 6 bases and J 1 base; bases outside gene matches: 20. The CDR3 has 19 residues. The germline gives CDR1 MNHEY, CDR2 SVGEGT. CDR3 nucleotides: TGTGCCAGCAGCCCCCGGACTAGTTCAAGTCTCGAGAGCCAAGAGACCCAGTACTTC. This encodes CASSPRTSSSLESQETQYF.